This T cell receptor beta chain was sequenced during a study of early T cells in non-severe SARS-CoV-2 infection. The CDR3 is 14 amino acids. V was pared by 5 bases and J by 4 bases, with 14 bases between. Germline lookup yields CDR1 SEHNR and CDR2 FQNEAQ (reference sequence). This clonotype was counted at least ten times. One entry per CDR3 protein results from TCRdb running MiXCR on the 5' RACE reads. The profile shows over 55,000 distinct CDR3 sequences, 9.5% to 15% of them singletons. The gene calls are TRBV7-9 and TRBJ1-2; tentatively, D is TRBD1 (5 bases). Here the sequenced sample was whole blood, taken at baseline. This receptor was taken from an adult who was a healthcare worker with PCR-confirmed SARS-CoV-2 infection or an uninfected control (not recorded which). The CDR3 is CASSPDGDPYGYTF. CDR3 coding DNA: TGTGCCAGCAGCCCGGACGGGGACCCCTATGGCTACACCTTC.